The next 20 T cell receptor beta chains were all read from a single sample in a study of blood T cell repertoires in COVID-19 (dated by TCRdb to the early 2020s). The library came from the immunoSEQ multiplex PCR assay. TCRdb limited this immuneACCESS table to in-frame rearrangements with V and J called. A share of clones is missing; checked studies link under half to unresolved V genes, and the rest is unexplained. The table for this sample lists roughly 200,000 clones; 75% to 90% of them were counted only once. The ten largest clones take up around 20% of the sample. The sequencing sample was made of PBMCs or T cells enriched from blood (not recorded which). These TCRs come from a middle-aged man who had recovered from COVID-19.

V and J are TRBV5-8 and TRBJ2-7; 10 bases line up with TRBD2. The CDR3 extends over 16 amino acids. Germline CDR1 is SGHTS and CDR2 is YDEGEE. V lost 3 bases and J lost 5; bases outside the gene matches: 11. CDR3 sequence: CASSSTLAGGADEQYF. DNA of the CDR3: TGTGCCAGCAGCTCGACTTTAGCGGGAGGAGCGGACGAGCAGTACTTC. The entire variable domain, with the rest obtained from reference TRBV5-8 and TRBJ2-7, is as follows: EAGVTQSPTHLIKTRGQQATLRCSPISGHTSVYWYQQALGLGLQFLLWYDEGEERNRGNFPPRFSGRQFPNYSSELNVNALELEDSALYLCASSSTLAGGADEQYFGPGTRLTVT.

This clone came up once. CDR3 nucleotide sequence: TGCGCCAGCAGCTTGAAGCTAGCGGACAATGAGCAGTTCTTC. Residues: CASSLKLADNEQFF. The chain has TRBV5-1 and TRBJ2-1; 7 nucleotides line up with TRBD2. Trimming took 1 base from V and 5 from J; bases not matched to a gene: 3. This CDR3 is built from 14 residues. From germline, CDR1 is SGHRS and CDR2 YFSETQ.

As for this clone: The sample has other DNA sequences that encode this CDR3 too. The chain employs TRBV2 and TRBJ1-1, with D tentatively TRBD1 (6 bases). The CDR3 covers 13 residues. Germline CDR1 and CDR2: SNHLY and FYNNEI. V was shortened by 6 bases and J by 1 base, with 9 bases between the two germline ends. DNA of the CDR3: TGTGCCAGCAGAGGACAGCCGAACACTGAAGCTTTCTTT. Amino acid sequence: CASRGQPNTEAFF.

This clone turned up a few times. In DNA, the CDR3 is TGTGCCACCAGCGCCGGGACAGGAGATTACGAGCAGTACTTC. Translation: CATSAGTGDYEQYF. The chain recombines TRBV15 with TRBJ2-7, with 8 bases that match TRBD1. CDR3 length equals 14 residues. Germline V gene lookup returns CDR1 LNHNV and CDR2 YYDKDF (reference sequence). The V gene end was trimmed by 5 bases and the J gene end by 4 bases; junction bases not matched to a gene: 7. The full variable domain, in which reference TRBV15 and TRBJ2-7 provide the parts outside the CDR3, is DAMVIQNPRYQVTQFGKPVTLSCSQTLNHNVMYWYQQKSSQAPKLLFHYYDKDFNNEADTPDNFQSRRPNTSFCFLDIRSPGLGDTAMYLCATSAGTGDYEQYFGPGTRLTVT.

This clone was seen only a few times. The genes are TRBV10-3 and TRBJ1-1; 7 nucleotides line up with TRBD1. The V gene end was trimmed by 4 bases and the J gene end by 1 base; junction bases not matched to a gene: 0. Per the germline V gene, CDR1 is ENHRY and CDR2 is SYGVKD. The CDR3 consists of 13 residues. The CDR3 DNA reads as TGTGCCATCAGTGGGACAGGGAACACTGAAGCTTTCTTT. Translating it yields CAISGTGNTEAFF.

Note on this clone: Other DNA sequences in this sample translate to the same CDR3. This chain joins TRBV7-9 and TRBJ1-5; a possible D gene is TRBD1 (5 bases). Deletions cut 6 bases from V and 0 bases from J, with 9 bases between. Germline V gives CDR1 SEHNR, CDR2 FQNEAQ (reference sequence). There are 14 residues in the CDR3. CDR3 loop: CASSPDSSNQPQHF. CDR3 DNA sequence: TGTGCCAGCAGTCCAGACAGTAGCAATCAGCCCCAGCATTTT.

The chain employs TRBV13 and TRBJ1-6, with D possibly being TRBD1 (6 bases). CDR1 PRHDT and CDR2 FYEKMQ come from the germline V gene (reference sequence). This CDR3 comprises 15 residues. The V end was cut by 6 bases, the J end by 5 bases, with 14 bases between. The CDR3 sequence: CASRSGTLDNSPLHF. Written as DNA, the CDR3 is TGTGCCAGCAGATCCGGGACACTGGATAATTCACCCCTCCACTTT.

This rearrangement joins TRBV6-5 to TRBJ1-2; 8 bases line up with TRBD1. Germline loops: CDR1 MNHEY, CDR2 SVGAGI. The CDR3 has 13 amino acids. V lost 0 bases to trimming and J lost 6 bases; unmatched junction nucleotides: 0. This chain's CDR3 is CASSYSTGDGYTF. In DNA, the CDR3 is TGTGCCAGCAGTTACTCGACAGGGGATGGCTACACCTTC.

V gene TRBV5-4 combines with J gene TRBJ1-1, with TRBD1 matching over 8 bases. CDR3 length equals 16 residues. Losses at the gene ends were 3 bases for V and 5 bases for J; bases not matched to a gene: 12. Per the germline V gene, CDR1 is SGHNT and CDR2 is YYREEE (reference sequence). CDR3 sequence reads: CASSSDTDRGFTEAFF. In nucleotides, the CDR3 is TGTGCCAGCAGCTCAGATACCGACAGGGGATTTACTGAAGCTTTCTTT.

In regard to this clone: This sample also contains other DNA sequences that code for the same CDR3. The rearrangement uses TRBV12-3 or TRBV12-4 and TRBJ2-7; no reliable D call. The CDR3 consists of 11 residues. Trimming stripped 5 bases from V and 2 bases from J, with 4 bases between. CDR3 coding DNA: TGTGCCAGCAGTATCGCCTACGAGCAGTACTTC. Translating it yields CASSIAYEQYF.

J is TRBJ2-7 and V is TRBV5-5, with 11 nucleotides matching TRBD1. The length of the CDR3 is 14 residues. Germline V CDR1 and CDR2: SGHKS, YYEKEE (reference sequence). The trim removed 4 bases at V and 7 bases at J, leaving 7 bases unmatched. CDR3 residues: CASSNGQGAGEQYF. In DNA form, the CDR3 reads TGTGCCAGCAGCAACGGACAGGGGGCTGGGGAGCAGTACTTC.

This clone was seen a handful of times. This chain connects TRBV14 to TRBJ2-1; 9 bases fit TRBD2. Germline V lookup: CDR1 SGHDN, CDR2 FVKESK. The V segment lost 3 bases and the J segment 2 bases; nucleotides outside the gene matches: 5. The CDR3 is made up of 16 amino acids. DNA for the CDR3: TGTGCCAGCAGCCATAGATTAGCGGGGGCCTACAATGAGCAGTTCTTC. Its protein product is CASSHRLAGAYNEQFF.

This sequence joins TRBV18 and TRBJ1-6; 8 positions match TRBD1. CDR1 is KGHSH, CDR2 LQKENI, per germline. With 5 bases clipped from V and 6 bases from J, the junction kept 12 bases outside the gene matches. The CDR3 extends over 17 amino acids. CDR3 in DNA: TGTGCCAGCTCAGAAACCGGACAGGGCGTGGGTAATTCACCCCTCCACTTT. Its translation is CASSETGQGVGNSPLHF.

Only one count was recorded for this clone. The rearrangement links TRBV28 to TRBJ1-5; 7 nucleotides line up with TRBD1. V lost 5 bases, J lost 1 base, and 5 bases stayed unmatched. CDR1 and CDR2 from the germline V gene are MDHEN and SYDVKM. There are 15 residues in the CDR3. The CDR3 bases are TGTGCCAGCAGTCGACAGGGCATGAGCAATCAGCCCCAGCATTTT. Residues: CASSRQGMSNQPQHF.

The chain uses TRBV25-1 and TRBJ2-5, with TRBD1 matching over 7 bases. CDR3 size: 13 residues. The germline V gene encodes CDR1 MGHDK and CDR2 SYGVNS. V shed 6 bases and J 5 bases; nucleotides not matched to a gene: 6. The CDR3 reads CASRETGVETQYF. The DNA of the CDR3 is TGTGCCAGCAGAGAAACAGGGGTGGAGACCCAGTACTTC.

The chain carries TRBV3-1 (or the pseudogene TRBV3-2) and TRBJ2-7; 7 bases are a match to TRBD2. V shed 3 bases, J shed 6 bases, and the junction held 2 bases outside the gene matches. Germline V CDR1 and CDR2: LGHDT, YNNKEL (reference sequence). The CDR3 has 12 residues. CDR3 protein: CASSHGGIEQYF. The CDR3 region has the DNA TGTGCCAGCAGCCACGGGGGGATCGAGCAGTACTTC.

For this clone: Sequence at one end of the junction differs from germline and may be a read error. The chain links TRBV7-9 to TRBJ1-4; D is unresolved. CDR1 is SEHNR and CDR2 is FQNEAQ in the germline V gene (reference sequence). The CDR3 covers 14 residues. The CDR3 sequence is CASRLGRADEKLFF. For the CDR3, the DNA is TGTGCCAGCAGATTAGGGAGGGCGGATGAAAAACTGTTTTTT.

This chain links TRBV3-1 (or the pseudogene TRBV3-2) with TRBJ1-3; 7 bases match TRBD1. With V trimmed by 3 bases and J by 0 bases, 8 bases remained unmatched. Germline V gene data show CDR1 as LGHDT and CDR2 as YNNKEL (reference sequence). The CDR3 runs 17 residues. The CDR3, as DNA: TGTGCCAGCAGCCAGGGGGACAGTATACTCTCTGGAAACACCATATATTTT. This codes for CASSQGDSILSGNTIYF.

The chain carries TRBV27 and TRBJ2-7, with unresolved D. The CDR3 runs to 11 residues. Germline V gene data show CDR1 as MNHEY and CDR2 as SMNVEV (reference sequence). V lost 5 bases and J 4 bases, leaving 6 bases between the germline ends. The CDR3 DNA sequence: TGTGCCAGCAGTCGAGGTTACGAGCAGTACTTC. Translation: CASSRGYEQYF.

The chain has TRBV7-2 and TRBJ1-3; unclear D gene. CDR3 size: 16 residues. Germline CDR1 reads SGHTA; CDR2 reads FQGNSA. The V and J ends lost 1 base and 0 bases respectively, with 10 bases between them. The CDR3 DNA is TGTGCCAGCAGCTTAGTTGCGGCCTCCTCTGGAAACACCATATATTTT. It encodes CASSLVAASSGNTIYF.